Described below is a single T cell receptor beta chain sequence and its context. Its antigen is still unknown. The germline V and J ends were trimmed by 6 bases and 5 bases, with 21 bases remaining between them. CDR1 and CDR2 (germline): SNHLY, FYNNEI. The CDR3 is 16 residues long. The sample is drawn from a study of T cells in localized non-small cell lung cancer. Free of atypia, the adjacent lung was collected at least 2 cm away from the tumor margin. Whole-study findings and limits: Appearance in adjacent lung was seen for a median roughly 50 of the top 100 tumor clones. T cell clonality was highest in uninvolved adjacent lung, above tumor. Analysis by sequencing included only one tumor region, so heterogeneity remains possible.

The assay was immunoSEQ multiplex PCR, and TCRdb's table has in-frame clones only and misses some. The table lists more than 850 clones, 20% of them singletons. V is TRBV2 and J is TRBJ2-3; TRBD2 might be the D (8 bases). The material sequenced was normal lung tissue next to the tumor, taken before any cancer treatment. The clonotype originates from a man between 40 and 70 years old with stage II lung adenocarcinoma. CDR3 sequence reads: CASSLFAGGQIDTQYF. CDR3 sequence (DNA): TGTGCCAGCAGCCTTTTTGCGGGGGGACAGATAGATACGCAGTATTTT.